Described below is a single T cell receptor (beta chain) sequence and its context. The sample originates from a study of blood T cell repertoires in COVID-19. Whole-study context: Whether acute or convalescent, the COVID-19 samples came from the United States, Italy and Spain. Sources were T cells, B-cell-depleted T cells, or PBMCs; the material itself was cDNA or gDNA.

The germline V gene encodes CDR1 KGHDR and CDR2 SFDVKD. Trimming stripped 4 bases from V and 2 bases from J, with 13 bases between. The CDR3 contains 15 residues. In the authors' methods: Estimation of nucleated cell counts was performed using reference gene primer amplification. Data came from immunoSEQ multiplex PCR; TCRdb stores just in-frame clones and leaves some out. For V, J and clone size, that table is used; D and trimming come from the DNA. The sample comprises about 200,000 clones, 78% of which are singletons, and about 2.8% rests with the top ten. What was sequenced was peripheral blood. The clonotype comes from a woman older than 75 with active or convalescent COVID-19. The gene calls are TRBV24-1 and TRBJ1-2, with D unclear. The chain's CDR3 is CATSDPHPTNYGYTF. The CDR3 nucleotides read TGTGCCACCAGTGACCCACACCCAACCAACTATGGCTACACCTTC.